Here is one TCR beta chain with its context. Donors included only healthy HIV-negative adults lacking recent acute infections or vaccinations. Researchers reported that CD8 memory united CD45RO+ cells with CCR7-negative CD45RA+ TemRA cells. The entry originates in a study of shared clonotypes between healthy human individuals. Across the study: Per donor, three plates held CD4 naive cells, three held CD4 memory, two held CD8 naive and one held CD8 memory.

The ends lost 3 bases at V and 7 bases at J; junction bases unmatched: 2. This CDR3 has 13 amino acids. Germline values: CDR1 LNHDA, CDR2 SQIVND (reference sequence). Genomic DNA belonging to each subset was distributed in equal measure over several immunoSEQ plates. The data were produced by immunoSEQ multiplex PCR, yet TCRdb's version contains in-frame clones alone and is incomplete. The sample shows roughly 86,000 clones, 60% to 75% of them seen only once. The TCR originated in a man under 40 in good health. The chain combines TRBV19 with TRBJ1-5; the match to TRBD1 covers 8 bases. Sequenced sample: memory CD8+ T cells sorted from blood. Subset here: CD45RO+ cells pooled with CCR7-negative TemRA cells. The CDR3 sequence is CASSMDRDQPQHF. The CDR3 DNA reads TGTGCCAGTAGTATGGACAGGGACCAGCCCCAGCATTTT.